This paragraph reports one T cell receptor (beta chain). Its antigen remains unidentified. A read error may produce the germline difference seen at one junction end. TCRdb reprocessed the reads via MiXCR and lists one record per CDR3 protein. The profile shows about 110,000 distinct CDR3 sequences, over 9.5% of them singletons. The sample belongs to a study of T cell repertoires in cytomegalovirus infection. CDR3 size: 12 residues. The V gene's germline CDR1 is SGHRS and CDR2 YFSETQ. The receptor's source is a human donor in good health (CMV status not recorded). Some clones in this sample may be carry-over from other donors' samples. The chain uses TRBV5-1 and TRBJ2-7; D gene ambiguous. Material for sequencing was PBMCs, sequenced either directly or after in vitro stimulation (not recorded which). CDR3 protein: CAGSSQAYEQYF. Written as DNA, the CDR3 is TGCGCCGGCAGCTCCCAAGCCTACGAGCAGTACTTC.